These 27 T cell receptor beta chains were sequenced from one sample in a study of graft-versus-host responses after intestinal transplantation. For these receptors, no antigen is known. Sequencing was performed with immunoSEQ multiplex PCR; in TCRdb, only in-frame clones are kept and a portion is missing. The data contain about 71,000 clones, around 91% of them seen just once; the ten biggest clones take up 1.3%. Source: unstimulated CD8+ T cells sorted from spleen or lymph node cells, taken before intestinal transplant. These receptors were collected from a human donor who received an intestinal transplant.

V usage is TRBV19 and J usage is TRBJ2-7; 9 positions match TRBD2. CDR3 length: 14 residues. Germline V lookup: CDR1 LNHDA, CDR2 SQIVND (reference sequence). The junction had 5 bases not matched to a gene; V was cut back by 5 bases and J by 3 bases. This CDR3 reads CASSQGLAFYEQYF. As DNA, the CDR3 is TGTGCCAGTAGTCAGGGACTAGCATTCTACGAGCAGTACTTC.

This sequence joins TRBV9 and TRBJ1-6; weak D call: TRBD1 (5 bases). Germline V lookup: CDR1 SGDLS, CDR2 YYNGEE. V lost 4 bases and J 10 bases, leaving 12 bases between the germline ends. This CDR3 has 13 amino acids. The chain's CDR3 is CASSPGGVSPLHF. The DNA of the CDR3 is TGTGCCAGCAGCCCTGGAGGGGTGTCACCCCTCCACTTT.

This chain connects TRBV7-9 to TRBJ2-5; TRBD1 aligns across 8 bases. There are 17 residues in the CDR3. Germline lookup yields CDR1 SEHNR and CDR2 FQNEAQ (reference sequence). V shed 5 bases and J 7 bases; nucleotides not matched to a gene: 18. The CDR3: CASSPRDGRQGWGTQYF. The CDR3 DNA is TGTGCCAGCAGCCCCCGGGATGGTCGACAGGGGTGGGGGACCCAGTACTTC.

This chain connects TRBV7-9 to TRBJ1-2; D ambiguous. Trimming took off 5 bases at V and 4 bases at J, with 20 bases between the two ends. This CDR3 is 16 amino acids long. The germline CDR1 and CDR2 sequences are SEHNR and FQNEAQ (reference sequence). CDR3 DNA: TGTGCCAGCAGCCCGCCCTCTGCAGCGATCGCCTATGGCTACACCTTC. It specifies CASSPPSAAIAYGYTF. Drawing the rest from reference TRBV7-9 and TRBJ1-2, the complete variable domain is DTGVSQNPRHKITKRGQNVTFRCDPISEHNRLYWYRQTLGQGPEFLTYFQNEAQLEKSRLLSDRFSAERPKGSFSTLEIQRTEQGDSAMYLCASSPPSAAIAYGYTFGSGTRLTVV.

This clone was detected only once. The J gene is TRBJ1-2, the V gene TRBV9, with 8 bases aligning to TRBD1. This CDR3 contains 14 residues. The germline V gene has CDR1 SGDLS and CDR2 YYNGEE. V dropped 0 bases and J dropped 7; count of bases not matched to a gene: 5. CDR3 sequence (DNA): TGTGCCAGCAGCGTAGGGACAGGGTATTCTGGCTACACCTTC. This translates into CASSVGTGYSGYTF.

The rearrangement links TRBV7-9 to TRBJ1-1; D might be TRBD1 (6 bases). The CDR3 has 18 amino acids. V shed 4 bases and J shed 0 bases, with 21 bases lying between them. In germline, CDR1 is SEHNR, CDR2 FQNEAQ (reference sequence). CDR3 nucleotide sequence: TGTGCCAGCAGCTCCCAACAAACAGGGTACGCCATGAACACTGAAGCTTTCTTT. Protein sequence: CASSSQQTGYAMNTEAFF.

This clone was counted a single time. The V and J genes are TRBV5-1 and TRBJ2-1; 7 positions match TRBD1. V dropped 1 base and J dropped 8; count of bases not matched to a gene: 6. The CDR3 sequence is 14 residues long. The germline CDR1 and CDR2 sequences are SGHRS and YFSETQ. The CDR3 DNA follows: TGCGCCAGCAGCTTGACAGGGGCTTGGGATGAGCAGTTCTTC. Translated: CASSLTGAWDEQFF. Using reference TRBV5-1 and TRBJ2-1 for the parts outside the CDR3, the full variable domain is KAGVTQTPRYLIKTRGQQVTLSCSPISGHRSVSWYQQTPGQGLQFLFEYFSETQRNKGNFPGRFSGRQFSNSRSEMNVSTLELGDSALYLCASSLTGAWDEQFFGPGTRLTVL.

The chain uses TRBV7-8 and TRBJ2-1, with D possibly being TRBD2 (5 bases). V lost 5 bases, J lost 8 bases, and 16 bases lay in between. The germline gives CDR1 SGHVS, CDR2 FQNEAQ. The CDR3 spans 14 residues. CDR3: CASSTGWGRDEQFF. In DNA form, the CDR3 reads TGTGCCAGCAGCACGGGATGGGGAAGGGATGAGCAGTTCTTC.

The CDR3 sequence is CASSQEQTAPNQPQHF. The DNA for the CDR3 is TGCGCCAGCAGCCAAGAACAGACAGCTCCGAATCAGCCCCAGCATTTT. The chain uses TRBV4-1 and TRBJ1-5; the D gene is possibly TRBD1 (5 bases). The CDR3 has 16 residues. V was pared by 0 bases and J by 4 bases, with 13 bases between. Germline V gene sequence: CDR1 MGHRA, CDR2 YSYEKL.

This clone has a single count. J is TRBJ2-3 and V is TRBV7-3, with a possible D match to TRBD1 (5 bases). The V end lost 5 bases, the J end lost 2 bases, and 11 bases lay between the germline ends. The CDR3 has 14 amino acids. Germline V gives CDR1 SGHTA, CDR2 FQGTGA. The chain's CDR3 is CASSPWGATDTQYF. The CDR3 coding sequence is TGTGCCAGCAGCCCCTGGGGCGCCACAGATACGCAGTATTTT.

V usage is TRBV13 and J usage is TRBJ1-2, with 11 bases that match TRBD1. There are 16 residues in the CDR3. Germline V gene data show CDR1 as PRHDT and CDR2 as FYEKMQ (reference sequence). V gave up 2 bases and J gave up 7 bases; unmatched junction bases: 9. Written as DNA, the CDR3 is TGTGCCAGCAGCTTAACTCCGGGACAGGGGGAAGTTGGCTACACCTTC. Its protein is CASSLTPGQGEVGYTF.

The chain recombines TRBV15 with TRBJ1-5, with D possibly being TRBD1 (5 bases). With 7 bases removed from V and 0 bases from J, the gap between germline ends came to 13 bases. The CDR3 consists of 15 residues. Germline loops: CDR1 LNHNV, CDR2 YYDKDF (reference sequence). The CDR3 DNA is TGTGCCACCACCGAGACAGACTTTAGCAATCAGCCCCAGCATTTT. Protein product: CATTETDFSNQPQHF.

V is TRBV2 and J is TRBJ1-6, with 9 bases matching TRBD1. CDR3 length: 16 amino acids. V was pared by 6 bases and J by 6 bases, with 9 bases of the junction left unmatched. Germline assignment: CDR1 SNHLY and CDR2 FYNNEI. The CDR3 loop is CASSLGQGLANSPLHF. CDR3 nucleotide sequence: TGTGCCAGCAGCCTCGGACAGGGGCTTGCTAATTCACCCCTCCACTTT.

The chain combines TRBV6-6 with TRBJ2-1, with TRBD1 as a possible D gene (5 bases). This CDR3 is built from 13 residues. The V end was cut by 8 bases, the J end by 4 bases, with 12 bases between. Germline CDR1 is MNHNY and CDR2 is SVGAGI (reference sequence). The CDR3 sequence is CASGDSLYNEQFF. CDR3 DNA: TGTGCCAGCGGTGACAGCCTATACAATGAGCAGTTCTTC.

This clone was counted a few times. V usage is TRBV5-4 and J usage is TRBJ1-3, with TRBD1 matching 8 bases. V was clipped by 0 bases and J by 4 bases; unmatched bases: 0. This CDR3 region has 14 residues. Germline CDR1 reads SGHNT; CDR2 reads YYREEE (reference sequence). In nucleotides, the CDR3 is TGTGCCAGCAGCTTGGGGACAGGGGGAAACACCATATATTTT. Its translation is CASSLGTGGNTIYF. The full variable domain, with the rest looked up from reference TRBV5-4 and TRBJ1-3, is ETGVTQSPTHLIKTRGQQVTLRCSSQSGHNTVSWYQQALGQGPQFIFQYYREEENGRGNFPPRFSGLQFPNYSSELNVNALELDDSALYLCASSLGTGGNTIYFGEGSWLTVV.

V usage is TRBV4-2 and J usage is TRBJ2-2; TRBD2 matches 9 bases. V dropped 4 bases and J dropped 1; count of bases not matched to a gene: 1. The CDR3 is made up of 15 amino acids. Germline lookup yields CDR1 LGHNA and CDR2 YNFKEQ. The CDR3, as DNA: TGTGCCAGCAGCCCTAGCGGGGAGAACACCGGGGAGCTGTTTTTT. It specifies CASSPSGENTGELFF.

The DNA for the CDR3 is TGTGCCAGCAGCTTGGCAGTCCCCTCTGGAAACACCATATATTTT. It is translated as CASSLAVPSGNTIYF. This chain connects TRBV7-2 to TRBJ1-3; no clear D. V was clipped by 3 bases and J by 0 bases, with 9 bases between them. CDR3 size: 15 residues. CDR1 and CDR2 from the germline V gene are SGHTA and FQGNSA.

The rearrangement uses TRBV10-3 and TRBJ2-5; 8 nucleotides agree with TRBD1. V lost 4 bases, J lost 2 bases, and 9 bases stayed unmatched. Per germline, CDR1 ENHRY and CDR2 SYGVKD. CDR3 size: 16 residues. CDR3: CAISVAGGTLQETQYF. For the CDR3, the DNA is TGTGCCATCAGTGTTGCAGGGGGCACCCTTCAAGAGACCCAGTACTTC.

This chain links TRBV29-1 with TRBJ2-3, with 13 positions matching TRBD2. Germline V gene sequence: CDR1 SQVTM, CDR2 ANQGSEA. This CDR3 contains 18 residues. The junction had 12 bases not matched to a gene; V was cut back by 6 bases and J by 0 bases. DNA for the CDR3: TGCAGCGTCATAGGACTAGCGGGAGCCCAGCTAAGCACAGATACGCAGTATTTT. It is translated as CSVIGLAGAQLSTDTQYF.

The chain carries TRBV27 and TRBJ2-7; 8 bases fit TRBD1. Germline V gene sequence: CDR1 MNHEY, CDR2 SMNVEV (reference sequence). This CDR3 spans 14 amino acids. The V and J ends lost 3 bases and 7 bases, in that order; junction bases with no gene match: 8. CDR3 nucleotides: TGTGCCAGCAGTTTTGGGACAGGTCCGAGGGAGCAGTACTTC. This sequence encodes CASSFGTGPREQYF.

This clone was seen a single time. This rearrangement joins TRBV11-2 to TRBJ2-5; D call uncertain. The V gene's germline CDR1 is SGHAT and CDR2 FQNNGV. This CDR3 has 12 amino acids. V lost 5 bases and J 4 bases, leaving 8 bases between the germline ends. CDR3 in DNA: TGTGCCAGCAGCCCCCTGGCAGAGACCCAGTACTTC. It codes for CASSPLAETQYF.

The CDR3 nucleotides are TGTGCCAGCAGCTTAGTGGGCACCACTAATGAAAAACTGTTTTTT. Encoded protein: CASSLVGTTNEKLFF. The V and J genes are TRBV7-8 and TRBJ1-4; D unresolved. Looked up from germline, CDR1 is SGHVS and CDR2 is FQNEAQ. The V and J ends lost 1 base and 2 bases respectively, with 8 bases between them. The CDR3 runs to 15 residues.

The V and J genes are TRBV13 and TRBJ1-2; 9 bases line up with TRBD1. The CDR3 extends over 15 amino acids. The germline CDR1 and CDR2 sequences are PRHDT and FYEKMQ (reference sequence). With V trimmed by 2 bases and J by 5 bases, 6 bases remained unmatched. CDR3 sequence reads: CASSLRGTGSYGYTF. The DNA of the CDR3 is TGTGCCAGCAGCTTAAGGGGGACAGGGTCTTATGGCTACACCTTC.

V is TRBV15 and J is TRBJ2-7; TRBD2 aligns across 7 bases. Germline trimming cut 5 bases from V and 3 bases from J; bases unmatched to any gene: 10. Germline lookup yields CDR1 LNHNV and CDR2 YYDKDF (reference sequence). The CDR3 contains 15 residues. In nucleotides, the CDR3 is TGTGCCACCAGCTCCGGGGCGGCGGGAGACTACGAGCAGTACTTC. This encodes CATSSGAAGDYEQYF.

The rearrangement joins TRBV9 to TRBJ1-2; no definite D call. The V end was cut by 0 bases, the J end by 7 bases, with 7 bases between. Germline V gene lookup returns CDR1 SGDLS and CDR2 YYNGEE. This CDR3 region has 12 residues. DNA of the CDR3: TGTGCCAGCAGCGTAGATCCCGGTGGCTACACCTTC. Its translation is CASSVDPGGYTF.

This chain connects TRBV27 to TRBJ1-6; 7 bases fit TRBD1. The V segment lost 5 bases and the J segment 10 bases; nucleotides outside the gene matches: 8. The CDR3 totals 14 residues. The germline CDR1 and CDR2 sequences are MNHEY and SMNVEV (reference sequence). CDR3 sequence reads: CASSPLGGQSPLHF. The CDR3 DNA is TGTGCCAGCAGTCCCCTGGGGGGACAGTCACCCCTCCACTTT.

The chain employs TRBV9 and TRBJ1-1; tentatively, D is TRBD1 (5 bases). Germline CDR1 SGDLS, CDR2 YYNGEE. This CDR3 has 12 amino acids. V was pared by 7 bases and J by 0 bases, with 7 bases between. The CDR3 spells CASGQLNTEAFF. CDR3 in DNA: TGTGCCAGCGGACAACTGAACACTGAAGCTTTCTTT. Filled out from reference TRBV9 and TRBJ1-1, the complete variable domain reads DSGVTQTPKHLITATGQRVTLRCSPRSGDLSVYWYQQSLDQGLQFLIQYYNGEERAKGNILERFSAQQFPDLHSELNLSSLELGDSALYFCASGQLNTEAFFGQGTRLTVV.